This entry lists 17 T cell receptor beta chains sequenced from one sample in a study of T cells in tuberculosis. Generated by immunoSEQ multiplex PCR, the TCRdb table keeps only in-frame clones and is missing some. The sample comprises 30,000 to 35,000 clones, 90% to 95% of which are singletons, and roughly 2% rests with the top ten. Input material: PBMCs. These receptors came from a donor aged 10 to 29 with latent tuberculosis or without tuberculosis infection.

The chain carries TRBV28 and TRBJ1-1, with 9 bases that match TRBD1. The CDR3 has 14 residues. Germline V lookup: CDR1 MDHEN, CDR2 SYDVKM. The ends lost 6 bases at V and 3 bases at J; junction bases unmatched: 5. CDR3 DNA: TGTGCCAGCAGCCGCCGGGACAGGGACACTGAAGCTTTCTTT. Translation: CASSRRDRDTEAFF.

This chain uses TRBV18 with TRBJ2-5; the D gene is possibly TRBD2 (5 bases). The germline V gene encodes CDR1 KGHSH and CDR2 LQKENI. The CDR3 totals 12 residues. The V end lost 6 bases, the J end lost 5 bases, and 10 bases lay between the germline ends. The CDR3 loop is CASSQPGETQYF. CDR3 DNA: TGTGCCAGCTCTCAACCGGGGGAGACCCAGTACTTC.

This chain joins TRBV5-1 and TRBJ1-1, with D tentatively TRBD1 (5 bases). V lost 1 base to trimming and J lost 1 base, with 23 bases between them. This CDR3 is built from 19 residues. Per germline, CDR1 SGHRS and CDR2 YFSETQ. CDR3 sequence: CASSLRWPLGAIGNTEAFF. The CDR3 coding sequence is TGCGCCAGCAGCTTGAGGTGGCCGTTAGGGGCCATAGGGAACACTGAAGCTTTCTTT.

The chain uses TRBV7-2 and TRBJ1-1; D perhaps matches TRBD1 (5 bases). The CDR3 totals 12 residues. Germline-derived CDR1 and CDR2 are SGHTA and FQGNSA. Trimming removed 5 bases at V and 7 bases at J, with 11 bases between. The CDR3 bases are TGTGCCAGCAGCCTTACAGGAAATGAAGCTTTCTTT. This translates into CASSLTGNEAFF.

The chain uses TRBV4-3 and TRBJ2-7; 7 bases match TRBD1. The trim removed 0 bases at V and 3 bases at J, leaving 5 bases unmatched. The CDR3 is made up of 15 amino acids. Germline CDR1 and CDR2: LGHNA and YSLEER. Here the CDR3 reads CASSQDWAGGYEQYF. The CDR3 DNA reads as TGCGCCAGCAGCCAAGATTGGGCAGGGGGCTACGAGCAGTACTTC.

The chain employs TRBV28 and TRBJ2-5, with 7 nucleotides matching TRBD2. V was clipped by 4 bases and J by 8 bases; unmatched bases: 10. This CDR3 spans 14 amino acids. CDR1 and CDR2 (germline): MDHEN, SYDVKM. Here the CDR3 reads CASSSVGEGATQYF. DNA of the CDR3: TGTGCCAGCAGTTCCGTAGGGGAGGGAGCAACCCAGTACTTC. The full variable domain, rest sourced from reference TRBV28 and TRBJ2-5, is DVKVTQSSRYLVKRTGEKVFLECVQDMDHENMFWYRQDPGLGLRLIYFSYDVKMKEKGDIPEGYSVSREKKERFSLILESASTNQTSMYLCASSSVGEGATQYFGPGTRLLVL.

The genes are TRBV5-1 and TRBJ1-3; 7 positions match TRBD1. The CDR3 contains 15 residues. Losses at the gene ends were 4 bases for V and 2 bases for J; bases not matched to a gene: 6. The V gene's germline CDR1 is SGHRS and CDR2 YFSETQ. The CDR3 loop reads CASSVDRAAGNTIYF. DNA for the CDR3: TGCGCCAGCAGCGTCGACAGGGCGGCTGGAAACACCATATATTTT.

The chain joins TRBV7-8 to TRBJ2-7, with 7 bases fitting TRBD1. CDR3 size: 15 residues. The J segment lost 3 bases and the V segment lost 6 bases, leaving 11 bases of the junction unmatched. The V gene's germline CDR1 is SGHVS and CDR2 FQNEAQ. The CDR3 DNA is TGTGCCAGCAGACCTTACCGGGACAGAAACTACGAGCAGTACTTC. Protein product: CASRPYRDRNYEQYF.

J is TRBJ1-5 and V is TRBV28, with D maybe TRBD1 (5 bases). Germline V lookup: CDR1 MDHEN, CDR2 SYDVKM. Deletions cut 3 bases from V and 2 bases from J, with 20 bases between. The length of the CDR3 is 18 residues. CDR3 protein: CASSFVGGLRNGNQPQHF. In DNA form, the CDR3 reads TGTGCCAGCAGTTTTGTGGGGGGACTACGTAACGGCAATCAGCCCCAGCATTTT.

This chain joins TRBV10-3 and TRBJ2-1, with D maybe TRBD1 (6 bases). V was shortened by 4 bases and J by 1 base, with 11 bases between the two germline ends. CDR3 size: 15 residues. Per the germline V gene, CDR1 is ENHRY and CDR2 is SYGVKD. For the CDR3, the DNA is TGTGCCATCAGTGCTTCGGACAGTTCCTACAATGAGCAGTTCTTC. Encoded protein: CAISASDSSYNEQFF.

This clone was detected once. This sequence joins TRBV7-2 and TRBJ1-2, with D possibly matching TRBD1 (6 bases). CDR1 and CDR2 from the germline V gene are SGHTA and FQGNSA. V was pared by 6 bases and J by 3 bases, with 17 bases between. The CDR3 totals 15 residues. CDR3 residues: CASRPGGRTHYGYTF. The CDR3 coding sequence is TGTGCCAGCAGGCCTGGGGGCAGGACCCACTATGGCTACACCTTC.

The rearrangement joins TRBV7-6 to TRBJ2-3, with D possibly matching TRBD1 (6 bases). In germline, CDR1 is SGHVS, CDR2 FNYEAQ. With 0 bases removed from V and 3 bases from J, the gap between germline ends came to 10 bases. The CDR3 length is 15 residues. The CDR3: CASSLAVRGTDTQYF. The CDR3 region has the DNA TGTGCCAGCAGCTTAGCGGTCAGGGGAACAGATACGCAGTATTTT.

On this clone itself: A junction boundary mismatches the germline segment, possibly from a read error. The chain joins TRBV9 to TRBJ2-7, with 7 bases fitting TRBD1. This CDR3 is built from 13 residues. The germline gives CDR1 SGDLS, CDR2 YYNGEE. The CDR3 sequence is CASSATPRDSPNF. The CDR3 coding sequence is TGTGCCAGCAGCGCCACCCCCCGGGACAGCCCCAACTTC.

CDR3 DNA sequence: TGTGCCAGCAGCTTAGTGGACAGAGCCTACGAGCAGTACTTC. Translated, it gives CASSLVDRAYEQYF. This chain uses TRBV11-1 with TRBJ2-7, with D perhaps TRBD1 (6 bases). CDR1 SGHAT and CDR2 FQDESV come from the germline V gene (reference sequence). The CDR3 is made up of 14 amino acids. V dropped 1 base and J dropped 2 bases, with 9 bases sitting between them.

This chain joins TRBV6-5 and TRBJ1-1; D is undetermined. Trimming cost V 7 bases and J 4 bases, with 7 bases left between them. Germline V lookup: CDR1 MNHEY, CDR2 SVGAGI. The CDR3 sequence is 11 residues long. The CDR3 sequence is CASIGSTEAFF. Here the CDR3 DNA reads TGTGCCAGCATCGGGAGCACTGAAGCTTTCTTT.

J is TRBJ2-7 and V is TRBV7-9, with a weak D call TRBD1 (6 bases). This CDR3 spans 15 amino acids. Between the trimmed V and J ends, which lost 5 bases and 2 bases, there was a span of 16 bases. From germline, CDR1 is SEHNR and CDR2 FQNEAQ (reference sequence). The CDR3 is CASSTQGTVTYEQYF. DNA for the CDR3: TGTGCCAGCAGCACGCAGGGGACCGTCACCTACGAGCAGTACTTC. Together with reference TRBV7-9 and TRBJ2-7, the CDR3 gives the full variable domain: DTGVSQNPRHKITKRGQNVTFRCDPISEHNRLYWYRQTLGQGPEFLTYFQNEAQLEKSRLLSDRFSAERPKGSFSTLEIQRTEQGDSAMYLCASSTQGTVTYEQYFGPGTRLTVT.

This clone was detected once. The chain uses TRBV9 and TRBJ2-2, with TRBD2 matching 11 bases. The CDR3 has 17 amino acids. The junction had 8 bases not matched to a gene; V was cut back by 0 bases and J by 7 bases. CDR1 and CDR2 from the germline V gene are SGDLS and YYNGEE. The CDR3 DNA is TGTGCCAGCAGCGTAGAACGTAGCGGGGGGGCGGACGGGGAGCTGTTTTTT. Its translation: CASSVERSGGADGELFF.